This T cell receptor beta chain appears in the sequencing data of a study of human T cells and chemical hapten exposure. About the study: Women made up most patients, who had alopecia areata, totalis or universalis. Findings and caveats of the study: Every donor had alopecia, and their immune response may therefore differ from healthy people's.

Germline V gene sequence: CDR1 DFQATT, CDR2 SNEGSKA (reference sequence). Trimming shortened V by 0 bases and J by 5 bases, and 11 bases separated the two germline ends. The length of the CDR3 is 14 residues. From the RACE reads, TCRdb called clonotypes with MiXCR, one entry per CDR3 protein. The table has roughly 150,000 distinct CDR3 sequences, approximately 30% seen once. This clonotype has more than one count but fewer than ten. Antigen unknown. Time point denoted: patch test 3, about 24 weeks after DPC sensitization. As for treatment: therapeutic diphenylcyclopropenone sensitization with weekly scalp DPC. Phlebotomy was performed prior to application of every patch test.

This receptor was identified in a woman aged 18-30 years with alopecia areata. Some clones in this sample may be carry-over from other donors' samples. The chain carries TRBV20-1 and TRBJ2-1; no clear D. Sequencing used whole blood, obtained in connection with sensitization to the hapten diphenylcyclopropenone (DPC). This CDR3 is CSARDRLVDNEQFF. For the CDR3, the DNA is TGCAGTGCTAGAGATCGTTTAGTGGACAATGAGCAGTTCTTC.